The rows below give T cell receptor beta chains drawn from one sample of a study of blood T cells in healthy people across ages. Each CDR3 protein is one row after TCRdb ran MiXCR on the 5' RACE reads. The repertoire holds hundreds of thousands of distinct CDR3 sequences, with 32% as singletons. The sequenced sample was blood. The receptors were sampled from an elderly woman in good health. Each CDR3 is given with its conserved first and last residue. Fields, in order: V gene, CDR3 protein.

v_call: TRBV6-5
cdr3_aa: CASRTSYLRPYNEQFF

v_call: TRBV9
cdr3_aa: CASSVRPGTGNTEAFF

v_call: TRBV11-1
cdr3_aa: CASSHTYKPSSGGESSYNEQFF

v_call: TRBV12-3/TRBV12-4
cdr3_aa: CASSSGTVQGEQYF

v_call: TRBV28
cdr3_aa: CASSRADRANQPQHF

v_call: TRBV5-1
cdr3_aa: CASSLANTNSGANVLTF

v_call: TRBV5-1
cdr3_aa: CASSLDLGGNQPQHF

v_call: TRBV6-5
cdr3_aa: CASRRTESRGETQYF

v_call: TRBV6-1
cdr3_aa: CASSRDLAGGHRETQYF

v_call: TRBV27
cdr3_aa: CASSLQRGKYGYTF

v_call: TRBV6-5
cdr3_aa: CASTRRSGVGADTQYF

v_call: TRBV10-3
cdr3_aa: CATLAGDTDTQYF

v_call: TRBV3-1
cdr3_aa: CASSLYSLSGANVLTF

v_call: TRBV5-1
cdr3_aa: CASSLVEYTQYF

v_call: TRBV5-6
cdr3_aa: CASSLGVGNVNTEAFF

v_call: TRBV7-3
cdr3_aa: CASSSDTGYTF

v_call: TRBV27
cdr3_aa: CASSPQLGSLRTQYF

v_call: TRBV12-3/TRBV12-4
cdr3_aa: CASILDSQGTDTQYF

v_call: TRBV7-9
cdr3_aa: CASSPTGRDTDTQYF

v_call: TRBV15
cdr3_aa: CATSRDTGGTGEQFF

v_call: TRBV15
cdr3_aa: CATSREGGSRNEQFF

v_call: TRBV4-1
cdr3_aa: CASSQSGVGGSTQYF

v_call: TRBV28
cdr3_aa: CASSSPSGEQYF

v_call: TRBV7-8
cdr3_aa: CASSYYSTGYNEQFF